These 6 T cell receptor beta chains were all obtained from the same sample, sequenced in a study of T cell repertoires in cytomegalovirus infection. A single record per CDR3 protein comes from TCRdb applying MiXCR to the reads. The sample carries approximately 990,000 distinct CDR3 sequences, roughly 30% recorded once. No antigen has been identified for these receptors. The sequenced sample was cultured CD8+ T cells from PBMCs, obtained from culture after CMV antigen stimulation. The origin of the receptors is a human donor in good health (CMV status not recorded). Some clones in this sample may be carry-over from other donors' samples.

The chain combines TRBV7-9 with TRBJ2-3; 7 nucleotides agree with TRBD2. J gave up 2 bases and V 4 bases, and 9 bases lay outside the gene matches. This CDR3 is 16 amino acids long. Germline V gene data show CDR1 as SEHNR and CDR2 as FQNEAQ (reference sequence). CDR3 bases: TGTGCCAGCAGCTCGATGGCGGGGGAGTTCACAGATACGCAGTATTTT. This codes for CASSSMAGEFTDTQYF.

In this sample, this clonotype turned up many times. V and J are TRBV4-2 and TRBJ1-3; 7 bases line up with TRBD1. The CDR3 is made up of 16 amino acids. J gave up 1 base and V 1 base, and 4 bases lay outside the gene matches. CDR1 is LGHNA and CDR2 is YNFKEQ in the germline V gene. The CDR3 DNA reads TGTGCCAGCAGCCAAGGGCAGGGGGGATCTGGAAACACCATATATTTT. Amino acid sequence: CASSQGQGGSGNTIYF.

The V call is TRBV4-2, the J call TRBJ2-3; 9 bases are a match to TRBD2. The ends lost 0 bases at V and 2 bases at J; junction bases unmatched: 6. The CDR3 is 17 residues long. CDR1 and CDR2 from the germline V gene are LGHNA and YNFKEQ. The CDR3: CASSQESIAGDTDTQYF. The CDR3 region has the DNA TGTGCCAGCAGCCAAGAATCCATAGCGGGGGACACAGATACGCAGTATTTT.

The J gene is TRBJ1-4, the V gene TRBV20-1, with D hard to call. CDR1 DFQATT and CDR2 SNEGSKA come from the germline V gene (reference sequence). CDR3 length: 14 amino acids. The ends were cut back, 6 bases at V and 5 bases at J, with 16 bases in the middle. DNA for the CDR3: TGCAGTGCCCCCGTAGGAGATACGAATGAAAAACTGTTTTTT. This translates into CSAPVGDTNEKLFF.

Turning to this clonotype: At one end, the junction sequence differs from germline, possibly due to a read error. The rearrangement uses TRBV12-3 or TRBV12-4 and TRBJ1-1; D uncertain. CDR3 length: 12 amino acids. CDR3 region: CANSSTSTEAFF. CDR3 in DNA: TGTGCCAACAGTTCTACGAGCACTGAAGCTTTCTTT.

The sample holds many counts of this clonotype. The rearrangement uses TRBV7-6 and TRBJ1-1; 8 positions agree with TRBD1. The junction had 4 bases not matched to a gene; V was cut back by 5 bases and J by 5 bases. The germline V gene has CDR1 SGHVS and CDR2 FNYEAQ. The CDR3 has 13 amino acids. CDR3 in amino acids: CASSRTGRTEAFF. The CDR3 nucleotides read TGTGCCAGCAGCCGGACAGGGAGGACTGAAGCTTTCTTT. Filled out from reference TRBV7-6 and TRBJ1-1, the complete variable domain reads GAGVSQSPRYKVTKRGQDVALRCDPISGHVSLYWYRQALGQGPEFLTYFNYEAQQDKSGLPNDRFSAERPEGSISTLTIQRTEQRDSAMYRCASSRTGRTEAFFGQGTRLTVV.